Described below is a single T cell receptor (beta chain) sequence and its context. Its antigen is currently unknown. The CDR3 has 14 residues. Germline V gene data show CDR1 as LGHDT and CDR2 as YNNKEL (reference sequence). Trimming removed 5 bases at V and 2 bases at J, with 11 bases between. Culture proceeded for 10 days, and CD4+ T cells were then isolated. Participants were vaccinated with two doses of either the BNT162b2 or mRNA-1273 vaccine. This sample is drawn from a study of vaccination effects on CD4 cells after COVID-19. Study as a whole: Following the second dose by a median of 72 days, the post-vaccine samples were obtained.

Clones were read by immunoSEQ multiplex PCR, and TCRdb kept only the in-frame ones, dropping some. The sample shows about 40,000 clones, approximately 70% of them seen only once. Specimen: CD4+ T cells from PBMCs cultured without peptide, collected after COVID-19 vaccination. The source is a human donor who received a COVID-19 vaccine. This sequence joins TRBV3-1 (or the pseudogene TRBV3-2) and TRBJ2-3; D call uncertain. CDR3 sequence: CASSSPGHTDTQYF. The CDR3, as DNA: TGTGCCAGCAGCTCCCCGGGTCACACAGATACGCAGTATTTT.